This T cell receptor beta chain was documented in a study of blood T cell repertoires in COVID-19. Study-wide background: From the United States, Italy and Spain came samples of acute and convalescent COVID-19. T cells, B-cell-depleted T cells, or PBMCs provided the cDNA or gDNA that served as material.

The CDR3 has 13 amino acids. V lost 3 bases, J lost 1 base, and 6 bases lay in between. From germline, CDR1 is SGHAT and CDR2 FQNNGV. Original analysis: The authors estimated nucleated cell counts from reference gene primer amplification. Assay: immunoSEQ multiplex PCR; the TCRdb copy retains only in-frame clones and omits some. The DNA gave D and trimming, while V, J and clone size come from that table. This sample has 200,000 to 250,000 clones, with roughly 86% found just once. The Seattle site enrolled patients during active infection and followed them longitudinally. Sequencing used peripheral blood. J is TRBJ1-1 and V is TRBV11-2, with D unresolved. The sequence was obtained from a woman aged 80 or over with COVID-19, enrolled during active disease. CDR3 sequence: CASSFFKNTEAFF. In DNA, the CDR3 is TGTGCCAGCAGCTTTTTTAAGAACACTGAAGCTTTCTTT.